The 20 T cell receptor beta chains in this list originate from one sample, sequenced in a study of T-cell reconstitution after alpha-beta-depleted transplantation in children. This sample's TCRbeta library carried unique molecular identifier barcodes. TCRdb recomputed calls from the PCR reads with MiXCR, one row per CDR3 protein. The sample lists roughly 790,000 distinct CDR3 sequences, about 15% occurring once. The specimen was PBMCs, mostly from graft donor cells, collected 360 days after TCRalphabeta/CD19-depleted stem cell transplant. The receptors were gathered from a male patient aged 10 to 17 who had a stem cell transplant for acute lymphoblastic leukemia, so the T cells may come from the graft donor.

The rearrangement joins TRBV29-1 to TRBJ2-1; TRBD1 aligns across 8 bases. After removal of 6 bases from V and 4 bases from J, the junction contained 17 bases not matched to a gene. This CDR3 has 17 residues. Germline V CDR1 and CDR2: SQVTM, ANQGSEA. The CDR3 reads CSVLNPGGGKRYNEQFF. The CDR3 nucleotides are TGCAGCGTCCTAAATCCAGGGGGCGGCAAGCGGTACAATGAGCAGTTCTTC.

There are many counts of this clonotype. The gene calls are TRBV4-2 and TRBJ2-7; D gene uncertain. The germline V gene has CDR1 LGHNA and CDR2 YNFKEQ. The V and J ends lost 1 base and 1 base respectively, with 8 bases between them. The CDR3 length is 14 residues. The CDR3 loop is CASSQGQPSYEQYF. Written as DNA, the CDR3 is TGTGCCAGCAGCCAAGGCCAGCCGTCCTACGAGCAGTACTTC.

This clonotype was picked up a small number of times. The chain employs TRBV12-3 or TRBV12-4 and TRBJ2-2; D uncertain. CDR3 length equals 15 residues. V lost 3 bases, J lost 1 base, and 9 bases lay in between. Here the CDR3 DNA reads TGTGCCAGCAGTTTCAAGCGTTGGAACACCGGGGAGCTGTTTTTT. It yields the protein CASSFKRWNTGELFF.

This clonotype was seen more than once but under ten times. The CDR3 region has the DNA TGCGCCAGCAGCCGAACAGTGGGGAACACTGAAGCTTTCTTT. Translating gives CASSRTVGNTEAFF. The chain carries TRBV4-1 and TRBJ1-1; D is uncertain. V was cut by 4 bases and J by 1 base, with 10 bases left in between. CDR1 and CDR2 (germline): MGHRA, YSYEKL. The CDR3 loop spans 14 amino acids.

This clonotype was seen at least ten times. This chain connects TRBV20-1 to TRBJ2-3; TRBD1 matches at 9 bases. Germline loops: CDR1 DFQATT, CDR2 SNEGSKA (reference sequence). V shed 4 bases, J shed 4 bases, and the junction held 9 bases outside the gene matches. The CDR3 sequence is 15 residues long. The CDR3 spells CSATEGQGAADTQYF. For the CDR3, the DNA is TGCAGTGCTACCGAGGGACAGGGAGCGGCAGATACGCAGTATTTT.

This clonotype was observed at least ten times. This CDR3 is CSLAGGLSSYEQYF. CDR3 DNA sequence: TGCAGTCTAGCGGGAGGATTGAGCTCCTACGAGCAGTACTTC. The chain recombines TRBV20-1 with TRBJ2-7; 11 positions match TRBD2. Germline V CDR1 and CDR2: DFQATT, SNEGSKA (reference sequence). J gave up 0 bases and V 8 bases, and 6 bases lay outside the gene matches. The CDR3 spans 14 residues.

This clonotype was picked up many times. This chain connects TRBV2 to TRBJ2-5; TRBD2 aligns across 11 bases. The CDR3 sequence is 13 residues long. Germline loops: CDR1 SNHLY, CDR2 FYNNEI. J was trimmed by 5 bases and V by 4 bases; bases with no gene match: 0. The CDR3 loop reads CASSGTSGETQYF. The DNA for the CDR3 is TGTGCCAGCAGTGGGACTAGCGGGGAGACCCAGTACTTC.

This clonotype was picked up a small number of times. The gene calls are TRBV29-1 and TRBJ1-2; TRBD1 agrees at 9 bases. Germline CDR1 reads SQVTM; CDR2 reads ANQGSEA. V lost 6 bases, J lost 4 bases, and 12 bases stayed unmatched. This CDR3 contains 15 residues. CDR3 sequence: CSVGLQGAVAYGYTF. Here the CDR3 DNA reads TGCAGCGTCGGACTACAGGGGGCAGTAGCCTATGGCTACACCTTC.

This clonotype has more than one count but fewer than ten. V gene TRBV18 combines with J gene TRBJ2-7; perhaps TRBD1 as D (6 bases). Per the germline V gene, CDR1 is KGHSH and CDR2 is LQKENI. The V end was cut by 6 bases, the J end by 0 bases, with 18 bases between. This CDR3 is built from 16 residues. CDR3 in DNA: TGTGCCAGCTCCGGACGTCGGACAGAGAGCTCCTACGAGCAGTACTTC. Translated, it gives CASSGRRTESSYEQYF.

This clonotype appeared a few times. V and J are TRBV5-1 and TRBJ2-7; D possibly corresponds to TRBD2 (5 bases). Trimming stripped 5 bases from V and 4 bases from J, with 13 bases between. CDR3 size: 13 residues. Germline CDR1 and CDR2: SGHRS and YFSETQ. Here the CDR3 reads CASREAVGYEQYF. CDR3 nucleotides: TGCGCCAGCAGAGAAGCGGTAGGATACGAGCAGTACTTC.

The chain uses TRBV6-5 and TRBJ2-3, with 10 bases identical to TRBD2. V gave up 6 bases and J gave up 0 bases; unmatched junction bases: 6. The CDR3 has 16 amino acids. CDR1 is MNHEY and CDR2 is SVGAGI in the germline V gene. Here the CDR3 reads CASRLTSGTSTDTQYF. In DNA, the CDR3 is TGTGCCAGCAGACTCACTAGCGGGACTAGCACAGATACGCAGTATTTT.

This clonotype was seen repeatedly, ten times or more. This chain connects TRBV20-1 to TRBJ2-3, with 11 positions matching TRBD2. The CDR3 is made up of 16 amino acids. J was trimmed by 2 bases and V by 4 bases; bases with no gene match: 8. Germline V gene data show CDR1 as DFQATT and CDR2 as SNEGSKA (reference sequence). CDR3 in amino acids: CSATPRGLAVTDTQYF. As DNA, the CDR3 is TGCAGTGCTACACCCCGGGGACTAGCGGTCACAGATACGCAGTATTTT.

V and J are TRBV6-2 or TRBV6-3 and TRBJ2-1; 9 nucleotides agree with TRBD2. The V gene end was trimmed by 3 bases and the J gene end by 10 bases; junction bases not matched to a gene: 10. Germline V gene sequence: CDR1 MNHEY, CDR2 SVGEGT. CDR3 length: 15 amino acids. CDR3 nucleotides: TGTGCCAGCAGTTATCTTGCGGGAGGGGGGAAGGAGCAGTTCTTC. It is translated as CASSYLAGGGKEQFF.

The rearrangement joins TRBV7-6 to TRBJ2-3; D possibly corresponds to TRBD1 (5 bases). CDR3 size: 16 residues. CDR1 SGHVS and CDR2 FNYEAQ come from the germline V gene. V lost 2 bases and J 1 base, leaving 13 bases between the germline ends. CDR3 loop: CASSLNTRRGTDTQYF. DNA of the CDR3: TGTGCCAGCAGCTTAAACACCCGCAGGGGCACAGATACGCAGTATTTT.

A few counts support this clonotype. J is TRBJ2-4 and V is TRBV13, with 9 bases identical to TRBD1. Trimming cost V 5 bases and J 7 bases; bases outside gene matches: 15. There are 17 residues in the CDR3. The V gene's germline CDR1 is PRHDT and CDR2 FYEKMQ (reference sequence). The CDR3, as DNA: TGTGCCAGCAGCCAGGCATCACAGGGGGCAGTTAGGAACATTCAGTACTTC. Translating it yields CASSQASQGAVRNIQYF.

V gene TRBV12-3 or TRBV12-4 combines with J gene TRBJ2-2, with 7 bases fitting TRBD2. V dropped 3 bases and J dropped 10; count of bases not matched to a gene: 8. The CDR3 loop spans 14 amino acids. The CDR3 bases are TGTGCCAGCAGTTTGGGGGGGTCATTCCCGGAGCTGTTTTTT. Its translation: CASSLGGSFPELFF.

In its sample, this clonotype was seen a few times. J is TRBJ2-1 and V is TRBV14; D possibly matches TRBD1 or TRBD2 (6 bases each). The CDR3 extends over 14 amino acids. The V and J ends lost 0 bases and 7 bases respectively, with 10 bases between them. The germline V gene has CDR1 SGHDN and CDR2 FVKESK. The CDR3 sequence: CASSQEDSGNEQFF. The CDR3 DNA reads TGTGCCAGCAGCCAAGAGGACAGCGGGAATGAGCAGTTCTTC. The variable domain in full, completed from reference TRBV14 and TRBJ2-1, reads EAGVTQFPSHSVIEKGQTVTLRCDPISGHDNLYWYRRVMGKEIKFLLHFVKESKQDESGMPNNRFLAERTGGTYSTLKVQPAELEDSGVYFCASSQEDSGNEQFFGPGTRLTVL.

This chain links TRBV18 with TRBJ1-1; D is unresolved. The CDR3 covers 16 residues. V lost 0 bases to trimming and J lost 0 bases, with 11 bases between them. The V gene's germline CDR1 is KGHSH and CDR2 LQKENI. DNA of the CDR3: TGTGCCAGCTCACCACCCGGACTCCCTATGAACACTGAAGCTTTCTTT. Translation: CASSPPGLPMNTEAFF.

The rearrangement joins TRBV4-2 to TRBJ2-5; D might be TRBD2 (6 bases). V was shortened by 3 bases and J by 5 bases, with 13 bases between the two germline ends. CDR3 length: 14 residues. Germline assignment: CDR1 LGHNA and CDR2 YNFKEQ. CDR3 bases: TGTGCCAGCAGCCACCGGGACTCTACCGAGACCCAGTACTTC. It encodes CASSHRDSTETQYF.

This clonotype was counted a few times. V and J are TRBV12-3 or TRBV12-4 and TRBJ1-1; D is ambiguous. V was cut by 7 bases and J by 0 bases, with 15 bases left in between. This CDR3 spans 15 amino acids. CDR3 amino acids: CASTSRGNMNTEAFF. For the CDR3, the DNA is TGTGCCAGCACCTCGCGCGGGAATATGAACACTGAAGCTTTCTTT.